Presented here are 28 T cell receptor beta chains from one specimen sequenced in a study of T cells in narcolepsy (dated by TCRdb to the late 2010s). The library relied on the immunoSEQ multiplex PCR assay. Entries here come from immuneACCESS through TCRdb and include only in-frame sequences with V and J called. Some clones fail to appear in such tables; in the studies checked, an unresolved V gene covers under half of the shortfall, and the cause of the remainder is unknown. The sample includes 30,000 to 35,000 clones, with 82% observed a single time. Roughly 2.5% of the sample lies in the top ten. Sequencing was carried out using CD45RA- memory CD4+ T cells from PBMCs. The cell subset or site tag for this specimen amounts to: memory T cells sorted ex vivo from peripheral blood. These receptors all come from a human donor with narcolepsy.

This chain joins TRBV10-3 and TRBJ1-3, with TRBD1 identical over 7 bases. The germline gives CDR1 ENHRY, CDR2 SYGVKD. J lost 0 bases, V lost 2 bases, and 4 bases had no gene match. The CDR3 contains 16 residues. The CDR3 DNA is TGTGCCATCAGTGAGGGACAGGCAGGCTCTGGAAACACCATATATTTT. Protein: CAISEGQAGSGNTIYF.

This clone has just a few counts. The V call is TRBV10-3, the J call TRBJ1-3; no reliable D call. The CDR3 covers 15 residues. CDR1 and CDR2 (germline): ENHRY, SYGVKD. The V gene lost 10 bases and the J gene lost 0 bases, with 16 bases spanning the gap. The CDR3 nucleotides are TGTGCCACCACCCTTTGGCAGCACTCTGGAAACACCATATATTTT. Its translation: CATTLWQHSGNTIYF.

This clone has just one count. V usage is TRBV5-1 and J usage is TRBJ2-5; 7 positions agree with TRBD1. The V and J ends lost 7 bases and 6 bases, in that order; junction bases with no gene match: 12. This CDR3 is built from 14 residues. Germline V gives CDR1 SGHRS, CDR2 YFSETQ. CDR3 in amino acids: CASFEGQGGKTQYF. CDR3 in DNA: TGCGCCAGCTTTGAGGGCCAAGGGGGCAAGACCCAGTACTTC.

The chain links TRBV15 to TRBJ2-5; D ambiguous. From germline, CDR1 is LNHNV and CDR2 YYDKDF (reference sequence). The ends were cut back, 0 bases at V and 1 base at J, with 9 bases in the middle. The CDR3 is made up of 15 amino acids. CDR3 loop: CATSRDPRTQETQYF. The CDR3 DNA sequence: TGTGCCACCAGCAGAGACCCCAGAACCCAAGAGACCCAGTACTTC.

The chain is built from TRBV11-2 and TRBJ2-2, with TRBD2 matching over 7 bases. The CDR3 loop spans 16 amino acids. Germline trimming cut 4 bases from V and 2 bases from J; bases unmatched to any gene: 7. Germline loops: CDR1 SGHAT, CDR2 FQNNGV. CDR3 DNA: TGTGCCAGCAGCTGGCAGGCTAGCGGTAACACCGGGGAGCTGTTTTTT. Amino acid sequence: CASSWQASGNTGELFF. The variable domain in full, completed from reference TRBV11-2 and TRBJ2-2, reads EAGVAQSPRYKIIEKRQSVAFWCNPISGHATLYWYQQILGQGPKLLIQFQNNGVVDDSQLPKDRFSAERLKGVDSTLKIQPAKLEDSAVYLCASSWQASGNTGELFFGEGSRLTVL.

The chain is built from TRBV9 and TRBJ1-1; no clear D gene. Germline CDR1 SGDLS, CDR2 YYNGEE. This CDR3 has 14 residues. Between the trimmed V and J ends, which lost 4 bases and 5 bases, there was a span of 15 bases. The CDR3 reads CASSPRVGQTEAFF. The CDR3 DNA reads as TGTGCCAGCAGCCCCCGGGTAGGCCAGACTGAAGCTTTCTTT.

This chain connects TRBV5-4 to TRBJ1-6, with 7 bases identical to TRBD1. The CDR3 is 15 amino acids. V trimming: 5 bases; J trimming: 7 bases; junction bases outside the gene matches: 9. In germline, CDR1 is SGHNT, CDR2 YYREEE (reference sequence). The CDR3 protein is CASSYGQADNSPLHF. CDR3 nucleotides: TGTGCCAGCAGTTACGGACAGGCCGACAATTCACCCCTCCACTTT. Together with reference TRBV5-4 and TRBJ1-6, the CDR3 gives the full variable domain: ETGVTQSPTHLIKTRGQQVTLRCSSQSGHNTVSWYQQALGQGPQFIFQYYREEENGRGNFPPRFSGLQFPNYSSELNVNALELDDSALYLCASSYGQADNSPLHFGNGTRLTVT.

The rearrangement joins TRBV6-5 to TRBJ2-5; D possibly corresponds to TRBD1 (6 bases). The CDR3 is 13 residues long. V lost 8 bases, J lost 3 bases, and 13 bases lay in between. Germline CDR1 reads MNHEY; CDR2 reads SVGAGI. Here the CDR3 reads CASSRDTEETQYF. CDR3 DNA: TGTGCCAGCTCCCGGGACACCGAAGAGACCCAGTACTTC.

The table lists this clone with a count of one. The rearrangement uses TRBV6-1 and TRBJ2-7; D possibly uses TRBD1 or TRBD2 (6 bases each). The V gene's germline CDR1 is MNHNS and CDR2 SASEGT. V lost 4 bases, J lost 5 bases, and 12 bases lay in between. This CDR3 has 13 amino acids. The CDR3 sequence: CASSGGGGHEQYF. DNA for the CDR3: TGTGCCAGCAGTGGAGGGGGAGGCCACGAGCAGTACTTC.

This clone showed up just a few times. This sequence joins TRBV6-5 and TRBJ1-1; D not resolved. V was clipped by 5 bases and J by 5 bases, with 15 bases between them. Germline V lookup: CDR1 MNHEY, CDR2 SVGAGI. The CDR3 is 14 residues long. The CDR3: CASSDRQIGTEAFF. DNA for the CDR3: TGTGCCAGCAGTGATCGGCAAATAGGGACTGAAGCTTTCTTT.

The chain recombines TRBV14 with TRBJ2-3; D remains unclear. The germline CDR1 and CDR2 sequences are SGHDN and FVKESK. CDR3 length: 14 residues. The V end was cut by 0 bases, the J end by 0 bases, with 4 bases between. The CDR3 coding sequence is TGTGCCAGCAGCCAAGAGTGGAGCACAGATACGCAGTATTTT. It yields the protein CASSQEWSTDTQYF.

This clone has only a few counts. The rearrangement links TRBV7-2 to TRBJ2-5; D remains ambiguous. The V gene lost 3 bases and the J gene lost 4 bases, with 9 bases spanning the gap. This CDR3 spans 13 amino acids. Germline V gene data show CDR1 as SGHTA and CDR2 as FQGNSA. As DNA, the CDR3 is TGTGCCAGCAGCTTTGCAGGCGGAGAGACCCAGTACTTC. Its protein product is CASSFAGGETQYF.

V is TRBV18 and J is TRBJ2-2, with a possible D match to TRBD1 (5 bases). V lost 3 bases and J 6 bases, leaving 11 bases between the germline ends. Germline loops: CDR1 KGHSH, CDR2 LQKENI. This CDR3 contains 14 residues. CDR3 bases: TGTGCCAGCTCACCCTTTCAGGGTTCCGGGGAGCTGTTTTTT. Protein product: CASSPFQGSGELFF. Full variable domain (missing parts from reference TRBV18 and TRBJ2-2): NAGVMQNPRHLVRRRGQEARLRCSPMKGHSHVYWYRQLPEEGLKFMVYLQKENIIDESGMPKERFSAEFPKEGPSILRIQQVVRGDSAAYFCASSPFQGSGELFFGEGSRLTVL.

The chain links TRBV30 to TRBJ2-2, with D hard to call. Germline CDR1 GTSNPN, CDR2 SVGIG (reference sequence). The CDR3 is 11 residues long. V lost 2 bases, J lost 9 bases, and 7 bases lay in between. CDR3: CAWSPRRELFF. CDR3 coding DNA: TGTGCCTGGAGTCCCCGGAGGGAGCTGTTTTTT.

The CDR3 coding sequence is TGCGCCAGCAGCTTGGGCGGGGGGCTCACAGATACGCAGTATTTT. This sequence encodes CASSLGGGLTDTQYF. The J gene is TRBJ2-3, the V gene TRBV5-1; the match to TRBD2 covers 8 bases. Germline V CDR1 and CDR2: SGHRS, YFSETQ. The ends lost 0 bases at V and 2 bases at J; junction bases unmatched: 2. CDR3 length equals 15 residues.

Details on this clone: In the same sample, other DNA sequences code for this CDR3. The chain is built from TRBV5-1 and TRBJ2-7; TRBD2 aligns across 16 bases. CDR1 and CDR2 (germline): SGHRS, YFSETQ. The CDR3 runs to 17 residues. V trimming: 4 bases; J trimming: 0 bases; junction bases outside the gene matches: 4. The CDR3 region has the DNA TGCGCCAGCAGCGAGGGACTAGCGGGAGGGACCTCCTACGAGCAGTACTTC. Its translation is CASSEGLAGGTSYEQYF.

The chain is built from TRBV21-1 and TRBJ2-7; the table calls TRBD2, which could not be checked here. TRBV21-1 is a pseudogene. This CDR3 region has 18 residues. The chain's CDR3 is CASSKRLKSGVPSYEQYF. CDR3 coding DNA: TGTGCCAGCAGCAAGAGGCTCAAATCCGGGGTGCCCTCCTACGAGCAGTACTTC.

This clone was detected only a few times. The chain recombines TRBV28 with TRBJ2-3; tentatively, D is TRBD1 (7 bases). This CDR3 has 15 residues. V lost 5 bases and J 2 bases, leaving 14 bases between the germline ends. Germline V gene data show CDR1 as MDHEN and CDR2 as SYDVKM. CDR3 sequence reads: CASSRQGGNTDTQYF. The CDR3 region has the DNA TGTGCCAGCAGTCGACAGGGCGGGAACACAGATACGCAGTATTTT.

This chain connects TRBV10-1 to TRBJ2-2; TRBD2 is a possible D gene (5 bases). Germline values: CDR1 WNHNN, CDR2 SYGVQD (reference sequence). The ends were cut back, 0 bases at V and 1 base at J, with 15 bases in the middle. The CDR3 loop spans 18 amino acids. The CDR3, as DNA: TGCGCCAGCAGTGAGTCCTCTTCAGCGGTGAAGAACACCGGGGAGCTGTTTTTT. Translating it yields CASSESSSAVKNTGELFF.

The chain links TRBV6-6 to TRBJ1-2, with 9 nucleotides matching TRBD1. Per the germline V gene, CDR1 is MNHNY and CDR2 is SVGAGI (reference sequence). The CDR3 covers 14 residues. V gave up 6 bases and J gave up 4 bases; unmatched junction bases: 6. The DNA for the CDR3 is TGTGCCAGCAGCCGACAGGGGGTCGGCTATGGCTACACCTTC. This translates into CASSRQGVGYGYTF.

V gene TRBV7-9 combines with J gene TRBJ2-7; 8 nucleotides align to TRBD2. The V gene's germline CDR1 is SEHNR and CDR2 FQNEAQ (reference sequence). The CDR3 sequence is 15 residues long. Trimming cost V 5 bases and J 5 bases; bases outside gene matches: 11. The DNA of the CDR3 is TGTGCCAGCAGCGACGTTCGGGCGGGAGGCGACGAGCAGTACTTC. Translation gives CASSDVRAGGDEQYF.

The J gene is TRBJ1-2, the V gene TRBV2; 7 nucleotides match TRBD1. The CDR3 spans 15 residues. In germline, CDR1 is SNHLY, CDR2 FYNNEI. J was trimmed by 6 bases and V by 2 bases; bases with no gene match: 9. CDR3: CASSEYQGEGDGYTF. CDR3 coding DNA: TGTGCCAGCAGTGAATATCAGGGGGAAGGAGATGGCTACACCTTC.

The chain uses TRBV30 and TRBJ2-3, with D unclear. The germline CDR1 and CDR2 sequences are GTSNPN and SVGIG (reference sequence). The CDR3 is 14 residues long. Deletions cut 3 bases from V and 1 base from J, with 11 bases between. This CDR3 is CAWRETAGTDTQYF. The CDR3 DNA follows: TGTGCCTGGAGAGAAACCGCCGGCACAGATACGCAGTATTTT.

Here the CDR3 reads CASSLSGTGYGNTIYF. The DNA of the CDR3 is TGTGCCAGCAGTTTATCGGGGACAGGGTATGGAAACACCATATATTTT. The rearrangement uses TRBV27 and TRBJ1-3, with 9 bases lining up with TRBD1. CDR3 length equals 16 residues. Germline CDR1 is MNHEY and CDR2 is SMNVEV (reference sequence). Trimming cost V 0 bases and J 3 bases; bases outside gene matches: 3.

This chain links TRBV7-3 with TRBJ1-4, with D possibly being TRBD1 (5 bases). This CDR3 region has 14 residues. V lost 5 bases, J lost 8 bases, and 15 bases lay in between. Germline loops: CDR1 SGHTA, CDR2 FQGTGA. The CDR3 nucleotides are TGTGCCAGCAGCCTAGGGGCATCTCGGGAAAAACTGTTTTTT. It specifies CASSLGASREKLFF.

The V call is TRBV30, the J call TRBJ1-2; D is possibly TRBD1 (6 bases). Trimming pared 7 bases from V and 5 bases from J, leaving 14 bases between. CDR3 length: 12 residues. Germline CDR1 reads GTSNPN; CDR2 reads SVGIG (reference sequence). The CDR3 region is CAFLGTSYGYTF. CDR3 nucleotides: TGTGCCTTCCTAGGGACAAGTTATGGCTACACCTTC.

V is TRBV30 and J is TRBJ1-6; tentative D call: TRBD1 (5 bases). The CDR3 has 18 amino acids. CDR1 is GTSNPN and CDR2 is SVGIG in the germline V gene (reference sequence). Trimming stripped 0 bases from V and 6 bases from J, with 21 bases between. The CDR3 region has the DNA TGTGCCTGGAGTGTAATGAGTCTCCTTCAGGGCATTAATTCACCCCTCCACTTT. The encoded protein is CAWSVMSLLQGINSPLHF.

The rearrangement links TRBV20-1 to TRBJ1-2; 8 bases align to TRBD1. Germline-derived CDR1 and CDR2 are DFQATT and SNEGSKA (reference sequence). J gave up 4 bases and V 7 bases, and 2 bases lay outside the gene matches. The CDR3 runs 11 residues. CDR3 residues: CSVGQGYGYTF. DNA for the CDR3: TGCAGTGTTGGACAGGGCTATGGCTACACCTTC.